This T cell receptor beta chain was sequenced in a study of T cell repertoires in cytomegalovirus infection (dated by TCRdb to between 2019 and 2020). For the study in its entirety: Donor HLA type was relevant to the analysis, because carriage of CMV infection together with the matching HLA type was indicated by public TCR beta signatures.

This clonotype was counted at least ten times. Its antigen is unknown. The sample holds no much larger clone one base away, and base qualities are not on file. V is reduced by 3 bases and J by 4 bases, leaving a spacing of 9 bases between them. Including cysteine and phenylalanine, the CDR3 has 13 amino acids. Here the CDR3 DNA is all that survives: 39 bases in frame from base 1. CDR1 is given as MNHNS and CDR2 as SASEGT, both from the germline V gene. Study-wide findings and limitations: Carriers of CMV infection plus the relevant HLA type were discriminated by the cumulative frequency of public TCR beta family members in the study cohort and in an independent approximately 360-donor cohort. The ex vivo response was dominated by HLA-C-restricted CMV-specific TCR beta clonotypes, which also provided the single most frequent clonotype in two of eight donors.

This sample was sequenced with an Illumina HiSeq 1500. The public reads were reanalyzed by TCRdb: fastp trimming at Q25, MiXCR alignment, in-frame beta chains only. When rows share a CDR3 protein, they turn into one entry using the most common DNA and genes. The sample contains approximately 490,000 distinct CDR3 sequences, approximately 11% of them found a single time. The ten top clones hold roughly a tenth of the sample. The sequence joins TRBV6-1 to TRBJ1-1; tentative D gene TRBD1, with 5 bases matching. This TCR was recovered from a human donor in good health (CMV status not recorded). Some clones in this sample may be carry-over from other donors' samples. Specimen: PBMCs. The CDR3: CASSDDRFTEAFF. The bases are TGTGCCAGCAGTGACGACAGATTCACTGAAGCTTTCTTT.